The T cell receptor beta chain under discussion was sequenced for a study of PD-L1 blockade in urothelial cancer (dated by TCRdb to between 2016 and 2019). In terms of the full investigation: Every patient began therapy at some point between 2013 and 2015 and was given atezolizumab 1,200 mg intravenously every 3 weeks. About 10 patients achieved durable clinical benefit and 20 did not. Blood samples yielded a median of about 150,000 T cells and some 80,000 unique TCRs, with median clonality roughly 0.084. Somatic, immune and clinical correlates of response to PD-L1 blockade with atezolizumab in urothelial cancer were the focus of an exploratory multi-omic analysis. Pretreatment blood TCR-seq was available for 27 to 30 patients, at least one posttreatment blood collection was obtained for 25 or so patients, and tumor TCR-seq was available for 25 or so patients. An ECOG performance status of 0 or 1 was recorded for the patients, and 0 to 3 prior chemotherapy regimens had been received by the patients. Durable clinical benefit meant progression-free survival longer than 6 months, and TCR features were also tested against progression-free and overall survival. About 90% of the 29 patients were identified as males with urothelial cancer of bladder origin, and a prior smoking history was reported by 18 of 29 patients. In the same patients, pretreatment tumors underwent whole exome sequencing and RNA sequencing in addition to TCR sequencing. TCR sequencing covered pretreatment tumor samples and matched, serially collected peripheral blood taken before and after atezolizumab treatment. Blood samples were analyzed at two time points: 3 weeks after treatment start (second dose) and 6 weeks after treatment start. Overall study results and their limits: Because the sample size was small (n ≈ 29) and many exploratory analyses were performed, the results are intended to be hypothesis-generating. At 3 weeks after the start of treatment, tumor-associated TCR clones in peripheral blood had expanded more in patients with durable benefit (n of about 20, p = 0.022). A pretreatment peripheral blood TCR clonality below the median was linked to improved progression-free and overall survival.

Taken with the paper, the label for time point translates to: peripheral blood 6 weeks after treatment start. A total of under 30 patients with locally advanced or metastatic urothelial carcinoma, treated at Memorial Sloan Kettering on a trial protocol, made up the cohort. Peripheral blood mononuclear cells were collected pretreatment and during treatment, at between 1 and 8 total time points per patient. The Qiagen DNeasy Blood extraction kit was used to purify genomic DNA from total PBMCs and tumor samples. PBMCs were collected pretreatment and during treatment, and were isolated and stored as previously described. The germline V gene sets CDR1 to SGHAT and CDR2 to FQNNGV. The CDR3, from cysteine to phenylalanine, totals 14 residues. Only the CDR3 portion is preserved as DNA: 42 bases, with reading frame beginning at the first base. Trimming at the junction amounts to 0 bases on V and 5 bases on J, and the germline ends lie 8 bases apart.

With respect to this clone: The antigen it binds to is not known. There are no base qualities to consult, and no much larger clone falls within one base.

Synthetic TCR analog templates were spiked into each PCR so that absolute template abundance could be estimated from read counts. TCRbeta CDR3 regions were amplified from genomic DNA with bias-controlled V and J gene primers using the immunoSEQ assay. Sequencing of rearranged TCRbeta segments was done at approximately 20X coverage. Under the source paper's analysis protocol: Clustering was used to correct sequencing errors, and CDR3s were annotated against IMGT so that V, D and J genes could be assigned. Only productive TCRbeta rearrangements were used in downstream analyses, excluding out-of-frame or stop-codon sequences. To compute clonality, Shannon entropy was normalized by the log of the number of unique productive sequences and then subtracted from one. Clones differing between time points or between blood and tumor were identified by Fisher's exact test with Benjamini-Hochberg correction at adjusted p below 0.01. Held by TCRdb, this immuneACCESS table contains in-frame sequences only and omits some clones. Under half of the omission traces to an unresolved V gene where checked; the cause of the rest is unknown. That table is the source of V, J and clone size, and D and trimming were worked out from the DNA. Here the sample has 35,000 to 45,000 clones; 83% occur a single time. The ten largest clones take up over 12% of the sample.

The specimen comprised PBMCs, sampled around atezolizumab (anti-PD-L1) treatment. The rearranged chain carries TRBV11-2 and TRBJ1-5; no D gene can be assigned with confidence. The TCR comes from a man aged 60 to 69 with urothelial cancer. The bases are TGTGCCAGCAGCTTAGAAGTAGTTGATCAGCCCCAGCATTTT. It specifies CASSLEVVDQPQHF.